One sample yielded the 21 T cell receptor beta chains listed below, sequenced in a study of T cells in women clearing cervical HPV infection. Repertoires were generated with immunoSEQ multiplex PCR, while TCRdb's copy carries only in-frame clones and drops some. The table lists some 37,000 clones, with approximately 1.5% in the top ten. The source material was blood buffy coat. These receptors came from a woman between 18 and 69 years old with a cervical HPV16 infection that either progressed to CIN3+ or cleared (not recorded which).

This CDR3 reads CASSPMGVAGDETQYF. The CDR3 bases that were read are TGTGCCAGCTCACCGATGGGAGTAGCGGGGGACGAGACC. The chain carries TRBV18 and TRBJ2-5, with 9 bases lining up with TRBD2. With the read ending 3 residues before the CDR3 end, the germline J gene is used to fill in that end. Trimming took 3 bases from V and 5 from J; bases not matched to a gene: 10. The germline gives CDR1 KGHSH, CDR2 LQKENI. This CDR3 region has 16 residues.

A word on this clone: The read falls 3 residues short of the CDR3 end, and the missing part is taken from the germline J gene. This rearrangement joins TRBV7-9 to TRBJ2-7, with 7 nucleotides matching TRBD2. Germline-derived CDR1 and CDR2 are SEHNR and FQNEAQ (reference sequence). The ends lost 1 base at V and 2 bases at J; junction bases unmatched: 5. The CDR3 extends over 15 amino acids. The part of the CDR3 DNA that was read is TGTGCCAGCAGCTTAGAGGCTAGCGGTCCCTACGAG. This translates into CASSLEASGPYE. The entire CDR3 protein is CASSLEASGPYEQYF.

Comments on this clone: The DNA ends 3 residues before the CDR3 does, and the rest of the CDR3 is filled in from the germline J gene. J is TRBJ2-3 and V is TRBV19; TRBD2 matches 13 bases. The V gene's germline CDR1 is LNHDA and CDR2 SQIVND (reference sequence). Trimming took 4 bases from V and 4 from J; bases not matched to a gene: 5. The CDR3 spans 16 residues. The sequenced part of the CDR3 DNA is TGTGCCAGTAGTACCTTAACTAGCGGGGGGGCAGATACG. This sequence encodes CASSTLTSGGADT. The complete CDR3 protein is CASSTLTSGGADTQYF. The variable domain in full, with the rest retrieved from reference TRBV19 and TRBJ2-3, is DGGITQSPKYLFRKEGQNVTLSCEQNLNHDAMYWYRQDPGQGLRLIYYSQIVNDFQKGDIAEGYSVSREKKESFPLTVTSAQKNPTAFYLCASSTLTSGGADTQYFGPGTRLTVL.

In the case of this clone: The CDR3 end falls 3 residues outside the read, so it is completed with the germline J gene. The chain recombines TRBV5-1 with TRBJ2-1, with 7 bases matching TRBD2. In germline, CDR1 is SGHRS, CDR2 YFSETQ. Unmatched junction bases numbered 4, after V lost 0 bases and J lost 1 base. The CDR3 loop spans 16 amino acids. Partial CDR3 DNA: TGCGCCAGCAGCTTGGGTTCCGGGGGGTCCTACAATGAG. Protein product: CASSLGSGGSYNE. The entire CDR3 sequence reads CASSLGSGGSYNEQFF.

Concerning this clone: The read ends 3 residues early relative to the CDR3; the germline J gene fills the gap. The J gene is TRBJ2-3, the V gene TRBV9, with 9 bases aligning to TRBD2. Germline V gene lookup returns CDR1 SGDLS and CDR2 YYNGEE. This CDR3 is 15 amino acids long. The ends lost 0 bases at V and 2 bases at J; junction bases unmatched: 1. The CDR3 loop reads CASSVGLADTDTQYF. The part of the CDR3 DNA that was read is TGTGCCAGCAGCGTAGGACTAGCGGACACAGATACG.

A note on this clone: The read is 3 residues too short to cover the CDR3 end, so that end is filled in from the germline J gene. This chain connects TRBV5-4 to TRBJ1-2; D perhaps matches TRBD1 (5 bases). Per the germline V gene, CDR1 is SGHNT and CDR2 is YYREEE (reference sequence). The V end was cut by 0 bases, the J end by 4 bases, with 16 bases between. The length of the CDR3 is 16 residues. This CDR3 is CASSLVFGGATYGYTF. The part of the CDR3 DNA that was read is TGTGCCAGCAGCTTGGTTTTCGGAGGGGCCACCTATGGC.

As concerns this clone: The DNA ends 3 residues before the CDR3 does, and the rest of the CDR3 is filled in from the germline J gene. V gene TRBV28 combines with J gene TRBJ2-7, with 10 bases fitting TRBD1. Per germline, CDR1 MDHEN and CDR2 SYDVKM. With V trimmed by 8 bases and J by 3 bases, 10 bases remained unmatched. This CDR3 has 15 amino acids. CDR3 bases read: TGTGCCAGCCCCCCCGGAGGGACAGGGGTCTACGAG. Amino acids: CASPPGGTGVYE. The full CDR3 protein reads CASPPGGTGVYEQYF.

On this clone: The read comes to an end 3 residues before the CDR3 does, leaving the germline J gene to fill in the end. The V call is TRBV20-1, the J call TRBJ2-7; 9 bases are shared with TRBD2. Trimming cost V 4 bases and J 3 bases; bases outside gene matches: 4. CDR1 DFQATT and CDR2 SNEGSKA come from the germline V gene (reference sequence). This CDR3 spans 13 amino acids. CDR3 sequence reads: CSAKAGGLYEQYF. CDR3 DNA, as far as it was read: TGCAGTGCTAAAGCGGGGGGCCTCTACGAG.

This chain's CDR3 is CASSSALAGPYNEQFF. The part of the CDR3 DNA that was read is TGTGCCAGCAGCTCAGCGCTAGCGGGCCCATACAATGAG. The chain employs TRBV13 and TRBJ2-1; 8 bases agree with TRBD2. The read ends 3 residues before the CDR3 terminus; that terminus is restored from the germline J gene. Looked up from germline, CDR1 is PRHDT and CDR2 is FYEKMQ (reference sequence). Trimming at V came to 4 bases and at J to 4 bases, leaving 9 bases not matched to a gene. The CDR3 has 16 residues.

To note about this clone: The read stops 3 residues short of the end of the CDR3; the missing end is completed from the germline J gene. This chain connects TRBV28 to TRBJ2-2; D remains ambiguous. Trimming removed 5 bases from V and 5 bases from J, with 9 bases in between. The germline V gene encodes CDR1 MDHEN and CDR2 SYDVKM. The CDR3 spans 13 residues. The CDR3 is CASSHPETGELFF. Incomplete CDR3 DNA: TGTGCCAGCAGTCACCCAGAGACCGGGGAG.

Comment on this clone: The read halts 3 residues ahead of the CDR3 end, with the missing end drawn from the germline J gene. This rearrangement joins TRBV28 to TRBJ1-5, with 7 bases identical to TRBD1. Germline CDR1 and CDR2: MDHEN and SYDVKM. This CDR3 has 16 amino acids. J gave up 9 bases and V 3 bases, and 14 bases lay outside the gene matches. The covered CDR3 bases are TGTGCCAGCAGTTTCAGGGGGGTACAGGTACTACCGCCC. This gives the protein CASSFRGVQVLPP. The full-length CDR3 reads as CASSFRGVQVLPPQHF.

The CDR3 protein is CASSLFDRAGGELFF. The sequenced part of the CDR3 DNA is TGTGCCAGCAGCTTGTTTGACAGGGCGGGCGGGGAG. V gene TRBV5-4 combines with J gene TRBJ2-2, with TRBD1 matching over 7 bases. The CDR3 end is not reached by the read, which stops 3 residues before it; the germline J gene fills it in. Germline CDR1 SGHNT, CDR2 YYREEE (reference sequence). V lost 1 base and J lost 7; bases outside the gene matches: 7. There are 15 residues in the CDR3.

Concerning this clone: The sequenced fragment ends 3 residues before the CDR3 boundary, so the rest is inferred from the germline J gene. This chain uses TRBV30 with TRBJ2-2; 9 bases map to TRBD1. This CDR3 contains 13 residues. Germline V CDR1 and CDR2: GTSNPN, SVGIG (reference sequence). CDR3 loop: CAWTGQGYSPLFF. The CDR3 DNA, read in part, is TGTGCCTGGACGGGACAGGGCTATTCACCG.

Regarding this clone: Read coverage stops 3 residues before the CDR3 terminus; the germline J gene supplies the remainder. The chain uses TRBV5-1 and TRBJ2-1; TRBD2 agrees at 7 bases. Germline-derived CDR1 and CDR2 are SGHRS and YFSETQ. This CDR3 has 14 residues. The V segment lost 4 bases and the J segment 7 bases; nucleotides outside the gene matches: 8. CDR3: CASSVSGGYNEQFF. The sequenced part of the CDR3 DNA is TGCGCCAGCAGCGTTTCGGGGGGTTATAATGAG.

As to this clone: Read data end 3 residues before the CDR3 end; the end is taken from the germline J gene. The rearrangement uses TRBV11-3 and TRBJ2-3; 9 nucleotides match TRBD1. V dropped 5 bases and J dropped 2; count of bases not matched to a gene: 5. Germline CDR1 is SGHNT and CDR2 is YENEEA. The CDR3 is made up of 15 amino acids. CDR3 sequence: CASSIGQGYTDTQYF. CDR3 bases read: TGTGCCAGCAGCATCGGACAGGGGTACACAGATACG.

Regarding this clone: The CDR3 end is not reached by the read, which stops 3 residues before it; the germline J gene fills it in. Other DNA sequences in this sample translate to the same CDR3. The rearrangement uses TRBV18 and TRBJ1-3; no clear D. The germline V gene encodes CDR1 KGHSH and CDR2 LQKENI. V lost 4 bases, J lost 0 bases, and 10 bases lay in between. The CDR3 runs to 15 residues. CDR3 loop: CASSLGQVSGNTIYF. The sequenced CDR3 bases are TGTGCCAGCTCACTGGGTCAGGTCTCTGGAAACACC.

Concerning this clone: The read halts 3 residues ahead of the CDR3 end, with the missing end drawn from the germline J gene. The V gene is TRBV7-9, the J gene TRBJ2-3; TRBD2 matches 9 bases. There are 13 residues in the CDR3. Germline assignment: CDR1 SEHNR and CDR2 FQNEAQ (reference sequence). The CDR3 spells CAGGGVSNQPQYF. The covered CDR3 bases are TGTGCCGGCGGGGGGGTGAGCAATCAGCCG.

Concerning this clone itself: The read gets to within 3 residues of the CDR3 end, and the germline J gene fills in the rest. This chain connects TRBV20-1 to TRBJ1-3; D gene uncertain. Trimming took 0 bases from V and 4 from J, leaving 13 bases between them. The CDR3 consists of 15 residues. The germline CDR1 and CDR2 sequences are DFQATT and SNEGSKA (reference sequence). The sequenced part of the CDR3 DNA is TGCAGTGCTAGAGATAGCGCCTTGCTGGGAAACACC. Amino acids: CSARDSALLGNT. Given in full, the CDR3 is CSARDSALLGNTIYF.

This chain's CDR3 is CASSFSSPETQYF. The covered CDR3 bases are TGTGCCAGCAGCTTTTCCTCCCCGGAGACC. The V call is TRBV7-9, the J call TRBJ2-5; no clear D gene. Sequencing ends 3 residues short of the CDR3 end; the germline J gene provides the rest. The CDR3 consists of 13 residues. V gave up 3 bases and J gave up 5 bases, with 10 bases separating them. The germline V gene has CDR1 SEHNR and CDR2 FQNEAQ (reference sequence).

On this clone: The CDR3 goes on 3 residues after the read ends, and that part is filled in from the germline J gene. The V gene is TRBV11-2, the J gene TRBJ1-4, with D unclear. Germline CDR1 and CDR2: SGHAT and FQNNGV. The CDR3 covers 13 residues. V shed 2 bases and J shed 8 bases, with 9 bases lying between them. CDR3 DNA, as far as it was read: TGTGCCAGCAGCTTAAGCACAGACGAAAAA. This encodes CASSLSTDEK. In full, the CDR3 is CASSLSTDEKLFF. Looking up the rest from reference TRBV11-2 and TRBJ1-4 gives the full variable domain: EAGVAQSPRYKIIEKRQSVAFWCNPISGHATLYWYQQILGQGPKLLIQFQNNGVVDDSQLPKDRFSAERLKGVDSTLKIQPAKLEDSAVYLCASSLSTDEKLFFGSGTQLSVL.

As regards this clone: Read data end 3 residues before the CDR3 end; the end is taken from the germline J gene. J is TRBJ2-2 and V is TRBV2; unclear D gene. CDR3 length equals 12 residues. Trimming shortened V by 7 bases and J by 3 bases, and 6 bases separated the two germline ends. Looked up from germline, CDR1 is SNHLY and CDR2 is FYNNEI. CDR3 DNA, as far as it was read: TGTGCCAGCACTCTCGACACCGGGGAG. Protein sequence: CASTLDTGE. The entire CDR3 is CASTLDTGELFF.